This T cell receptor (beta chain) was found in a study of CD8 T cells in ankylosing spondylitis. In the case of this clonotype: The antigen is unknown.

By quantitative 5'-RACE with molecular barcodes, the TCR beta libraries were made. MiXCR, run by TCRdb on the 5' RACE reads, gives a single entry per CDR3 protein. The sample lists 30,000 to 35,000 distinct CDR3 sequences, about 31% seen once, with about 41% in the top ten. The CDR3 runs to 13 residues. V lost 4 bases to trimming and J lost 8 bases, with 13 bases between them. Germline V lookup: CDR1 KGHDR, CDR2 SFDVKD. Overall study findings and caveats: The authors found the disease-linked clones to be CD8+ and relatively rare in peripheral blood.

The rearrangement links TRBV24-1 to TRBJ1-2; no firm D call. The specimen was synovial fluid, either unsorted or a sorted T cell fraction (not recorded which). The receptor was derived from a male donor with ankylosing spondylitis. The CDR3 region is CATSDPFRAGYTF. The CDR3 nucleotides read TGTGCCACCAGTGACCCCTTTCGGGCCGGCTACACCTTC.